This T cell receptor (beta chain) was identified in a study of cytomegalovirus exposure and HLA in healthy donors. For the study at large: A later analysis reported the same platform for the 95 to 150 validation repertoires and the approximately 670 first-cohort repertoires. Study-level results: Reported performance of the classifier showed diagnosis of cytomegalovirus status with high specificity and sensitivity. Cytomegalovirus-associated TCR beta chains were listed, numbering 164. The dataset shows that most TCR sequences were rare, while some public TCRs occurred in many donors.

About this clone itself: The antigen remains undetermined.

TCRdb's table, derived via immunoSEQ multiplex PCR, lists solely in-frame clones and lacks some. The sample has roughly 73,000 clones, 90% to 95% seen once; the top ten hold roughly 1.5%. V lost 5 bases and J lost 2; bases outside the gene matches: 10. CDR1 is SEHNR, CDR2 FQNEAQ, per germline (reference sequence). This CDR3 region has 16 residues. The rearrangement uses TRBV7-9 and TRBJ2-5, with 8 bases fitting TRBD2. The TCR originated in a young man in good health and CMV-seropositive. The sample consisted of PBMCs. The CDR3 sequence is CASSPTGLGPQETQYF. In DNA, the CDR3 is TGTGCCAGCAGCCCAACGGGACTAGGGCCGCAAGAGACCCAGTACTTC. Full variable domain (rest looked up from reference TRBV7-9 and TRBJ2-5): DTGVSQNPRHKITKRGQNVTFRCDPISEHNRLYWYRQTLGQGPEFLTYFQNEAQLEKSRLLSDRFSAERPKGSFSTLEIQRTEQGDSAMYLCASSPTGLGPQETQYFGPGTRLLVL.